The 15 T cell receptor beta chains given below trace back to one sample, sequenced in a study of blood T cells in healthy people across ages. A second PCR, run for about 6 to 11 cycles, used a sample-barcoded 5' primer plus a J-beta primer mix. MiXCR was run by TCRdb on the 5' RACE reads, yielding one entry per CDR3 protein. This table has about 640,000 distinct CDR3 sequences, approximately 59% appearing once. Sequences were obtained from blood. The source of these receptors is a man aged 55-75 years in good health.

This sequence joins TRBV28 and TRBJ1-2, with D maybe TRBD1 (5 bases). V gave up 11 bases and J gave up 4 bases, with 11 bases separating them. Germline loops: CDR1 MDHEN, CDR2 SYDVKM. The CDR3 runs to 11 residues. In DNA form, the CDR3 reads TGTGCCTCCGGCAGGGCCTATGGCTACACCTTC. It codes for CASGRAYGYTF.

In DNA, the CDR3 is TGTGCCAGCAGTGCCACGGGAGGCTACACCTTC. It translates to CASSATGGYTF. V is TRBV25-1 and J is TRBJ1-2; D call uncertain. Germline assignment: CDR1 MGHDK and CDR2 SYGVNS. This CDR3 spans 11 amino acids. V was cut by 4 bases and J by 8 bases, with 8 bases left in between.

The chain employs TRBV6-5 and TRBJ2-7; D is undetermined. V lost 4 bases, J lost 6 bases, and 7 bases lay in between. The CDR3 length is 11 residues. The germline CDR1 and CDR2 sequences are MNHEY and SVGAGI. CDR3 nucleotides: TGTGCCAGCAGTTTCCGCGCCGAGCAGTACTTC. Its translation: CASSFRAEQYF.

Concerning this clonotype itself: Germline is not matched at one junction end, which may reflect a read error. This sequence joins TRBV7-8 and TRBJ2-5, with D hard to call. The germline V gene encodes CDR1 SGHVS and CDR2 FQNEAQ. The CDR3 is made up of 10 amino acids. For the CDR3, the DNA is TGTGTCAGCAGCCCCCAAGTCCAGTACTTC. Its translation is CVSSPQVQYF.

The chain links TRBV20-1 to TRBJ2-7; 8 nucleotides agree with TRBD2. Trimming at V came to 0 bases and at J to 3 bases, leaving 10 bases not matched to a gene. Germline lookup yields CDR1 DFQATT and CDR2 SNEGSKA (reference sequence). The CDR3 consists of 16 residues. In DNA form, the CDR3 reads TGCAGTGCTAGAGATCGCGGGAGGAGGGGGGGCTACGAGCAGTACTTC. This gives the protein CSARDRGRRGGYEQYF.

This sequence joins TRBV7-2 and TRBJ2-7; TRBD1 is a possible D gene (5 bases). The J call is uncertain, as TRBJ2-5 better fits the DNA end. This CDR3 is built from 15 residues. The germline CDR1 and CDR2 sequences are SGHTA and FQGNSA. The CDR3, as DNA: TGTGCCAGCAGCTTAGCGTCCAGGGTGGGTGAGACCCAGTACTTC. Residues: CASSLASRVGETQYF.

This clonotype has at least ten counts. The chain links TRBV2 to TRBJ2-5; TRBD1 agrees at 9 bases. The CDR3 has 14 amino acids. Losses at the gene ends were 6 bases for V and 4 bases for J; bases not matched to a gene: 6. CDR1 SNHLY and CDR2 FYNNEI come from the germline V gene. This CDR3 reads CASSAWTGVETQYF. The DNA of the CDR3 is TGTGCCAGCAGCGCCTGGACAGGGGTAGAGACCCAGTACTTC. The variable domain in full, with the rest retrieved from reference TRBV2 and TRBJ2-5, is EPEVTQTPSHQVTQMGQEVILRCVPISNHLYFYWYRQILGQKVEFLVSFYNNEISEKSEIFDDQFSVERPDGSNFTLKIRSTKLEDSAMYFCASSAWTGVETQYFGPGTRLLVL.

V usage is TRBV6-2 or TRBV6-3 and J usage is TRBJ2-7; 11 bases line up with TRBD2. Looked up from germline, CDR1 is MNHEY and CDR2 is SVGEGT. The V segment lost 10 bases and the J segment 4 bases; nucleotides outside the gene matches: 6. The CDR3 has 13 residues. CDR3 in amino acids: CATRPSGGYEQYF. The CDR3 DNA reads TGTGCCACACGACCTAGCGGGGGGTACGAGCAGTACTTC.

Here the CDR3 DNA reads TGTGCCAGCAGCTTGGGAAGGGTCCCACCCGACATTCAGTACTTC. Encoded protein: CASSLGRVPPDIQYF. This chain uses TRBV5-5 with TRBJ2-7; D not certain. With the DNA end fitting TRBJ2-4 better, the J assignment may be wrong. From germline, CDR1 is SGHKS and CDR2 YYEKEE (reference sequence). The CDR3 is made up of 15 amino acids.

The rearrangement joins TRBV4-2 to TRBJ2-7; D gene ambiguous. From germline, CDR1 is LGHNA and CDR2 YNFKEQ. Trimming stripped 0 bases from V and 7 bases from J, with 10 bases between. The CDR3 extends over 13 amino acids. The CDR3 nucleotides are TGTGCCAGCAGCCAAGATTATGTTGGGGAGCAGTACTTC. Its translation is CASSQDYVGEQYF.

This clonotype was observed a single time. A read error may produce the germline difference seen at one junction end. This chain links TRBV3-1 with TRBJ2-4; no reliable D call. The germline gives CDR1 LGHDT, CDR2 YNNKEL (reference sequence). The CDR3 runs to 17 residues. The CDR3 reads CVSSRGYAAVAKNVQYF. CDR3 nucleotide sequence: TGTGTCAGCAGCCGAGGATACGCTGCCGTAGCCAAAAACGTTCAGTACTTC.

This chain joins TRBV20-1 and TRBJ2-4; TRBD1 is a possible D gene (6 bases). TRBJ2-7 explains the end of the DNA better; the J call may be wrong. Germline CDR1 is DFQATT and CDR2 is SNEGSKA (reference sequence). The CDR3 totals 13 residues. In DNA, the CDR3 is TGCAGTGCTAGCGGACAGTTCGGGTACGAGCAGTACTTC. Protein product: CSASGQFGYEQYF.

Remarks on this clonotype: Compared with germline, one end of the junction differs, possibly owing to a read error. This chain connects TRBV20-1 to TRBJ1-1; possible D gene TRBD1, 5 bases. The germline gives CDR1 DFQATT, CDR2 SNEGSKA (reference sequence). This CDR3 contains 14 residues. The CDR3 DNA follows: TGCAGTGCTGAAAGGGCGGGGCAGGACACCGAAGCTTTCTTT. It yields the protein CSAERAGQDTEAFF.

J is TRBJ2-5 and V is TRBV7-3; D is unclear. The CDR3 loop spans 13 amino acids. Per germline, CDR1 SGHTA and CDR2 FQGTGA. The germline V and J ends were trimmed by 3 bases and 7 bases, with 12 bases remaining between them. The CDR3 bases are TGTGCCAGCAGCTTTTCCCAGGATGGGACCCAGTACTTC. It yields the protein CASSFSQDGTQYF.

This clonotype was seen more than once but under ten times. CDR3 DNA sequence: TGTGCCAGCAGCCCAACTACCGGGACAGGGTACGAAAAACTGTTTTTT. It yields the protein CASSPTTGTGYEKLFF. The chain has TRBV14 and TRBJ1-4, with 9 positions matching TRBD1. V was pared by 4 bases and J by 8 bases, with 11 bases of the junction left unmatched. CDR1 SGHDN and CDR2 FVKESK come from the germline V gene. The CDR3 totals 16 residues.